This T cell receptor beta chain was documented in a study of T cell changes during pregnancy in multiple sclerosis (dated by TCRdb to between 2018 and 2021). Turning to the overall study: The study looked at changes in the T cell repertoire across pregnancy in women with multiple sclerosis.

CDR1 and CDR2 are read off the germline V gene as MNHEY and SVGAGI. V was cut back by 6 bases and J by 9 bases, leaving a gap of 21 bases between them. The CDR3 measures 15 amino acids from cysteine to phenylalanine. The CDR3 DNA has 45 bases and is translated from base 1. Receptor libraries were prepared by the immunoSEQ multiplex PCR assay. TCRdb limited this immuneACCESS table to in-frame rearrangements with V and J called. A share of clones is missing; checked studies link under half to unresolved V genes, and the rest is unexplained. The table for this sample lists tens of thousands of clones; 90% of them were counted only once. The biggest ten clones account for 9.5% to 12% of the sample. A note on this clone: Its target antigen remains unknown. Base qualities are not provided; no much larger clone lies one nucleotide away.

The specimen was CD8+ T cells from peripheral blood mononuclear cells, collected before pregnancy. This receptor was identified in a female donor with multiple sclerosis, enrolled in a pregnancy study. This sequence uses TRBV6-5 and TRBJ2-1; tentative D gene TRBD1, with 6 bases matching. For the CDR3, the sequence is CASSYQGQQMSEQFF. At the DNA level, the sequence is TGTGCCAGCAGCTACCAGGGACAACAGATGAGTGAGCAGTTCTTC.